Listed below are T cell receptor beta chains from one sample, sequenced in a study of blood T cell repertoires in COVID-19. Method: immunoSEQ multiplex PCR; TCRdb's copy keeps in-frame clones and lacks some. The sample lists some 150,000 clones; around 79% were seen once. Input material: peripheral blood. The receptors shown here come from a woman in her 70s with COVID-19, enrolled during active disease. CDR3s include the opening cysteine and the closing phenylalanine or tryptophan. The order of the fields is CDR3 protein, CDR3 length, V gene.

CASSAGVGTDTQYF | 14 | TRBV19
CASMRDSATNEKLFF | 15 | TRBV10-2
CASTEDRVNQPQHF | 14 | TRBV28
CASSPDRVETEAFF | 14 | TRBV2
CAWSQGVIKPQHF | 13 | TRBV30
CATKAGQGNYGYTF | 14 | TRBV19
CASSLAPQNGYTF | 13 | TRBV7-2
CASSEYHRGNSPLHF | 15 | TRBV6-1
CAISESQAPNSPLHF | 15 | TRBV10-3
CASSLARGLALQETQYF | 17 | TRBV7-9
CASSLDTGMHEQYF | 14 | TRBV13
CASSPSGAAGETQYF | 15 | TRBV7-6
CASSPSVGGSTEAFF | 15 | TRBV4-1
CASRPRAGGLNTEAFF | 16 | TRBV2
CASSSAGGPYEQYF | 14 | TRBV7-2
CASSPPTTGVGYTF | 14 | TRBV18
CASSYGRTGGTEAFF | 15 | TRBV6-5
CASSLLSTGELFF | 13 | TRBV5-1
CASSPEGQGPNNYGYTF | 17 | TRBV5-1
CSAGQGVLYEQYF | 13 | TRBV29-1
CASSPRGGRAPLHF | 14 | TRBV19
CASSQGGGNIYGYTF | 15 | TRBV3-1/TRBV3-2
CAAGGPNQPQHF | 12 | TRBV2
CASSALTGGIQPQHF | 15 | TRBV11-2
CASSRDWDGYTF | 12 | TRBV7-9
CASSLSWGVGAGELFF | 16 | TRBV4-1
CASSMVGAYEQYF | 13 | TRBV19
CASSLSGQPQHF | 12 | TRBV5-1
CASSLEGLTEAFF | 13 | TRBV5-1
CASSQGGTDTQYF | 13 | TRBV6-4
CASSFGQSRLVALHF | 15 | TRBV5-6
CASSLGRRGTEAFF | 14 | TRBV2
CASRPKNGNSPLHF | 14 | TRBV6-5
CASSQDGRGLVEQYF | 15 | TRBV14
CASSYGAVGSQPQHF | 15 | TRBV6-5
CASGKQDTRRGMNTEAFF | 18 | TRBV12-5
CASSQQGDPNEKLFF | 15 | TRBV3-1/TRBV3-2
CASSYPFYNEQFF | 13 | TRBV6-2/TRBV6-3
CASSQELRLAVQYF | 14 | TRBV4-2
CASSEEQGTVQETQYF | 16 | TRBV6-1
CAWARAASGYGYTF | 14 | TRBV30
CASSEQGGNQPQHF | 14 | TRBV6-4
CASSYSTGSGYTF | 13 | TRBV6-5
CATRRGRDTYNEQFF | 15 | TRBV24-1
CASSRIAGGPDNEQFF | 16 | TRBV9
CASSNRGIAGGPDTQYF | 17 | TRBV21-1
CASSRSEGYEQYF | 13 | TRBV19
CASSLDSGNTGELFF | 15 | TRBV7-9
CASSLVGTGSTDTQYF | 16 | TRBV5-1
CASSFRSSGYTF | 12 | TRBV11-2
CASSTDRGTGELFF | 14 | TRBV5-8
CASSSPNPYEQYF | 13 | TRBV5-6
CASSLERTGGVYEQYF | 16 | TRBV11-2
CSVEAGGRPIAQFF | 14 | TRBV29-1
CASSYSGQGTYEQYF | 15 | TRBV6-2/TRBV6-3
CASGRGVPQHF | 11 | TRBV3-1/TRBV3-2
CASDRSGQGETQYF | 14 | TRBV2
CASSDIAGAGANVLTF | 16 | TRBV5-1
CASSTGTGGLVDGYTF | 16 | TRBV7-9